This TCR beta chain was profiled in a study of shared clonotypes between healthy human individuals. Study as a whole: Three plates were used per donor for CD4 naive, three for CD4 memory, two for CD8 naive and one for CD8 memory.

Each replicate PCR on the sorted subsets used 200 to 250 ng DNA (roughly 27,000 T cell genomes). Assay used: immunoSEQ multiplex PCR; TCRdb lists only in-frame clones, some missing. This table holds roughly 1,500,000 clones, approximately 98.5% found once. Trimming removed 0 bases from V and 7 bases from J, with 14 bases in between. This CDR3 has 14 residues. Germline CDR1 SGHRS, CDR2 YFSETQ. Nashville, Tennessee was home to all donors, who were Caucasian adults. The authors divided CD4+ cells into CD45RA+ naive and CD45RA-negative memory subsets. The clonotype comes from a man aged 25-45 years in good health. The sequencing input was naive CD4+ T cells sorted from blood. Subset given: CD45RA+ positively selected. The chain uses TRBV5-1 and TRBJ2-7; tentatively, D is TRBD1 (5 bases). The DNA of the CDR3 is TGCGCCAGCAGCTTGGCACCCGGACAACGAGAGCAGTACTTC. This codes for CASSLAPGQREQYF.